This T cell receptor (beta chain) stems from a study of blood T cell repertoires in COVID-19. Study in general: Samples came from the United States, Italy and Spain, spanning acute and convalescent COVID-19.

Study processing details: Reference gene primers were amplified, and this amplification served to estimate nucleated cell counts. The method was immunoSEQ multiplex PCR; TCRdb's version includes in-frame clones alone and lacks a portion of them. D and trimming come from the DNA, and the V and J calls and clone size come from that table. The table lists about 240,000 clones, 86% of them singletons, with about 12% in the top ten. The junction had 13 bases not matched to a gene; V was cut back by 8 bases and J by 4 bases. Germline values: CDR1 LGHDT, CDR2 YNNKEL (reference sequence). The CDR3 covers 16 residues.

The rearrangement joins TRBV3-1 (or the pseudogene TRBV3-2) to TRBJ1-2, with 10 bases fitting TRBD1. The sequence was collected from a man aged 80 or over with acute or convalescent COVID-19. Sequenced input: peripheral blood. The CDR3 DNA sequence: TGTGCCAGCTGTAGTGGGACAGGGGCGTCCTCCTATGGCTACACCTTC. Translated: CASCSGTGASSYGYTF.